The sequence of this TCR beta chain was determined in a study of cytomegalovirus exposure and HLA in healthy donors. Whole-study results and caveats: It was 164 TCR beta chains that were listed as cytomegalovirus-associated. Serostatus for CMV was the only available immune exposure information. Association of a missense DCLRE1C variant with TCR beta V- and J-gene trimming was reported in a later analysis.

To note about this clone: Its matching antigen is unknown.

Germline-derived CDR1 and CDR2 are SNHLY and FYNNEI. The CDR3 runs to 15 residues. The J segment lost 4 bases and the V segment lost 5 bases, leaving 5 bases of the junction unmatched. Primers: 60 Vbeta forward and 13 Jbeta reverse. Only in-frame clones appear in the TCRdb table, and some are missing; sequencing was by immunoSEQ multiplex PCR. The sample has some 120,000 clones; approximately 78% are singletons. The clonotype was recovered from a woman between 40 and 55 years old in good health and CMV-seronegative. This chain links TRBV2 with TRBJ2-2; 9 bases line up with TRBD1. Sequenced sample: PBMCs. The CDR3 protein is CASSYRGRLTGELFF. Here the CDR3 DNA reads TGTGCCAGCAGTTACAGGGGGCGCCTCACCGGGGAGCTGTTTTTT.